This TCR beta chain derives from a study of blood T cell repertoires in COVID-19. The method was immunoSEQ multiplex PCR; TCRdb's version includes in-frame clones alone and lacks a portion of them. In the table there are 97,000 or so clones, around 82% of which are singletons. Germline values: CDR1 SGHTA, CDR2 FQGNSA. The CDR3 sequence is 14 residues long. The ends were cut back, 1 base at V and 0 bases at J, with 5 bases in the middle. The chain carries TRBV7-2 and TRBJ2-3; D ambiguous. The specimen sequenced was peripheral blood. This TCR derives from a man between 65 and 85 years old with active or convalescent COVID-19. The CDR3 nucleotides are TGTGCCAGCAGCTTAGACTCGAGCACAGATACGCAGTATTTT. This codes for CASSLDSSTDTQYF.